This TCR beta chain was captured in a study of CD4 T cells in relation to SARS-CoV-2 and coronaviruses. Study overall: Negative control cultures got HIV-1 Nef peptides or no peptide.

Comments on this clone: Antigen specificity is unknown.

The study, taken as a whole, reports: Monoreactive clones expanded significantly more to SARS-CoV-2 than crossreactive clones did.

Unexposed donor CD4+ T cells date from about 2011-2018, before the COVID-19 pandemic. Isolation of CD4+ T cells took place after less than 11 days in culture. Testing used SARS-CoV-2 S/N and four cold-coronavirus spikes on unexposed-donor CD4+ T cells, cells permitting. Half the medium was replaced with IL-2 medium on days 3 and 7. Method: immunoSEQ multiplex PCR; TCRdb's copy keeps in-frame clones and lacks some. The sample has some 29,000 clones, 60% to 85% seen once. The germline V gene encodes CDR1 MNHEY and CDR2 SVGEGT. V lost 6 bases and J lost 5, with 20 bases in between. CDR3 length: 16 amino acids.

The rearrangement joins TRBV6-2 or TRBV6-3 to TRBJ2-1, with a tentative D call TRBD1 (5 bases). Material for sequencing was CD4+ T cells from PBMCs, cultured in vitro. The sequence was obtained from a human donor in good health. Here the CDR3 DNA reads TGTGCCAGCAGCCATCTTAGTTGGGGCGGTCACAATGAGCAGTTCTTC. Protein product: CASSHLSWGGHNEQFF.